This TCR beta chain was recorded in a study of OX40 agonist ivuxolimab in advanced cancers. Sequenced by immunoSEQ multiplex PCR; TCRdb stores in-frame clones only, minus some. The sample carries tens of thousands of clones, more than 70% recorded once. The CDR3 spans 13 residues. Trimming removed 6 bases from V and 2 bases from J; junction bases left unmatched: 1. The germline V gene encodes CDR1 MNHEY and CDR2 SVGAGI. This clonotype was sampled from an adult with an advanced solid tumor such as melanoma, head and neck, liver or kidney cancer. Specimen: CD4+ or CD8+ T cells sorted from blood, collected in a trial of the OX40 agonist ivuxolimab. This sequence joins TRBV6-5 and TRBJ1-3; 7 positions agree with TRBD1. CDR3 nucleotides: TGTGCCAGCAGCGGGACAGCTGGAAACACCATATATTTT. Encoded protein: CASSGTAGNTIYF.